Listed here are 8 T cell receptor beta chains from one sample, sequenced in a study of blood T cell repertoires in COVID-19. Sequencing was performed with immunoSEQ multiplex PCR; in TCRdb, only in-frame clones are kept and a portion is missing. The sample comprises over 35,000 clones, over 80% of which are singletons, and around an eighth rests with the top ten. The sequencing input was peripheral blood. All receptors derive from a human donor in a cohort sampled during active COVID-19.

CDR3 in DNA: TGTGCCAGCAGCTTAGCCAGGATATCGTCCGGGGAGCTGTTTTTT. Translation gives CASSLARISSGELFF. The J gene is TRBJ2-2, the V gene TRBV7-8, with no clear D. Germline values: CDR1 SGHVS, CDR2 FQNEAQ. There are 15 residues in the CDR3. Deletions cut 0 bases from V and 6 bases from J, with 11 bases between.

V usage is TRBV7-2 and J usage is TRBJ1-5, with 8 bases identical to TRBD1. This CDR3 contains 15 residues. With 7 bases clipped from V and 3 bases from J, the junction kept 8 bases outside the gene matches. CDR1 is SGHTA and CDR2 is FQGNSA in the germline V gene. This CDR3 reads CASTSTTGANQPQHF. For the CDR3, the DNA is TGTGCCAGCACCTCCACGACAGGGGCCAATCAGCCCCAGCATTTT. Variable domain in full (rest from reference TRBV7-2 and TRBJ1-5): GAGVSQSPSNKVTEKGKDVELRCDPISGHTALYWYRQSLGQGLEFLIYFQGNSAPDKSGLPSDRFSAERTGGSVSTLTIQRTQQEDSAVYLCASTSTTGANQPQHFGDGTRLSIL.

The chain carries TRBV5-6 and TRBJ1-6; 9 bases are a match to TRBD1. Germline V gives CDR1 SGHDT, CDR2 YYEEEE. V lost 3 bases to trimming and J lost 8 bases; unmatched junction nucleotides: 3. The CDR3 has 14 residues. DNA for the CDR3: TGTGCCAGCAGCTCCCGGACAGGGGATTCACCCCTCCACTTT. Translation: CASSSRTGDSPLHF. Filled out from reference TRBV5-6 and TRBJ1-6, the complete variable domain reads DAGVTQSPTHLIKTRGQQVTLRCSPKSGHDTVSWYQQALGQGPQFIFQYYEEEERQRGNFPDRFSGHQFPNYSSELNVNALLLGDSALYLCASSSRTGDSPLHFGNGTRLTVT.

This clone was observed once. Here the CDR3 reads CASSLGTGRNTGELFF. CDR3 nucleotides: TGTGCCAGCAGCTTAGGGACAGGGAGGAACACCGGGGAGCTGTTTTTT. The V and J genes are TRBV7-2 and TRBJ2-2, with 8 positions matching TRBD1. This CDR3 spans 16 amino acids. CDR1 is SGHTA and CDR2 is FQGNSA in the germline V gene. J was trimmed by 1 base and V by 1 base; bases with no gene match: 2.

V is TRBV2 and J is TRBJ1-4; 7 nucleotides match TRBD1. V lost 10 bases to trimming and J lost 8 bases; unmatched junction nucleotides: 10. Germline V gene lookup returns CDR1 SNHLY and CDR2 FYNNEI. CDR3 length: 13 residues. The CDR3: CATQGQAAEKLFF. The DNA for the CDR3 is TGTGCCACCCAAGGACAGGCGGCCGAAAAACTGTTTTTT.

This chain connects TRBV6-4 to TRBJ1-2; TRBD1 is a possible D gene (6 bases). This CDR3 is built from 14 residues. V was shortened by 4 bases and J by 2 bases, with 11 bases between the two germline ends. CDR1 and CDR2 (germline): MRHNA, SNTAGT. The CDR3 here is CASSVGQLNYGYTF. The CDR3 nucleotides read TGTGCCAGCAGTGTTGGACAGCTGAACTATGGCTACACCTTC.

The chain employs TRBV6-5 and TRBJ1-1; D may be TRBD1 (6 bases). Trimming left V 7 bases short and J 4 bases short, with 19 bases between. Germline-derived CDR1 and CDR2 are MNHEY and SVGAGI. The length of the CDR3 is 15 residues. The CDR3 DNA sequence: TGTGCCAGCAAGATCCTGGCAGGGGCGCCCACTGAAGCTTTCTTT. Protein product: CASKILAGAPTEAFF.

In DNA, the CDR3 is TGTGCCAGCAGCGCCGGGGGTGCTGGGGCCAACGTCCTGACTTTC. It codes for CASSAGGAGANVLTF. V and J are TRBV7-9 and TRBJ2-6, with D perhaps TRBD2 (6 bases). V was cut by 5 bases and J by 2 bases, with 10 bases left in between. Germline CDR1 and CDR2: SEHNR and FQNEAQ (reference sequence). This CDR3 has 15 amino acids. The full variable domain, with the rest looked up from reference TRBV7-9 and TRBJ2-6, is DTGVSQNPRHKITKRGQNVTFRCDPISEHNRLYWYRQTLGQGPEFLTYFQNEAQLEKSRLLSDRFSAERPKGSFSTLEIQRTEQGDSAMYLCASSAGGAGANVLTFGAGSRLTVL.